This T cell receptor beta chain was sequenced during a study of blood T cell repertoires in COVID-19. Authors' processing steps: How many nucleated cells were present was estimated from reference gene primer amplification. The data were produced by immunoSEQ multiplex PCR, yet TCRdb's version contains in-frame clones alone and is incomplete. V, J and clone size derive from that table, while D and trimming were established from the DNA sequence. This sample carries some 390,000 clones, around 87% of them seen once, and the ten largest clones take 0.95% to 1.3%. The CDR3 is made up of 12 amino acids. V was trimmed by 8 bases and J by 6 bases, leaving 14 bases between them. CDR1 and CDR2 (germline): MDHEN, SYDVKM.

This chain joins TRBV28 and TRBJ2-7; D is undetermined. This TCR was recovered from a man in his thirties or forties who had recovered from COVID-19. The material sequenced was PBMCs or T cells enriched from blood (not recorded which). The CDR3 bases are TGTGCCAGCTCTTTCCGGGTGGGCGAGCAGTACTTC. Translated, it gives CASSFRVGEQYF.